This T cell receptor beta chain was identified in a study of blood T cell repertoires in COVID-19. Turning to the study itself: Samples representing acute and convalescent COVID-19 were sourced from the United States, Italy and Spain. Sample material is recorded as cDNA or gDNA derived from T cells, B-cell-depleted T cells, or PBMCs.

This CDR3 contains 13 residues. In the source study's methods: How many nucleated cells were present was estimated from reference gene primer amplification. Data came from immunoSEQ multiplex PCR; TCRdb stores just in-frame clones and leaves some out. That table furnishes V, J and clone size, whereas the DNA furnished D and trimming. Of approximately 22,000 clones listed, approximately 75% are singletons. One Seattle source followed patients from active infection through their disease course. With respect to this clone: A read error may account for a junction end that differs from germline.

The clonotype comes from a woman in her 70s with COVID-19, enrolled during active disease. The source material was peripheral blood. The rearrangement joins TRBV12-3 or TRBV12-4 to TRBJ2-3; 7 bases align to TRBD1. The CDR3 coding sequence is TGTGCCAGCAGTTTAAGGGGCGGACAGGCCCCTATATTT. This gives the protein CASSLRGGQAPIF.